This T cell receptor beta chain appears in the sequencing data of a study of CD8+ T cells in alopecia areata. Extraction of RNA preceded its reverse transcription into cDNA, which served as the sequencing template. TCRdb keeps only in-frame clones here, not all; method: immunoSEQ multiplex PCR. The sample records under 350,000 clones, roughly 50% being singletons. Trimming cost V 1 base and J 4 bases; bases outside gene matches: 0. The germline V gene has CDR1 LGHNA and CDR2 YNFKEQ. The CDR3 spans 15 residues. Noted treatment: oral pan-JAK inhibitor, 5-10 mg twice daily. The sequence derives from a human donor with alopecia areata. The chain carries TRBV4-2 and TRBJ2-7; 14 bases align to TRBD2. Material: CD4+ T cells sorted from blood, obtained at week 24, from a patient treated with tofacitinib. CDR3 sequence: CASSQGLAGGYEQYF. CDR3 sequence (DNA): TGTGCCAGCAGCCAAGGACTAGCGGGGGGGTACGAGCAGTACTTC.